One and the same sample provided the 26 T cell receptor beta chains below, sequenced in a study of shared clonotypes between healthy human individuals. Sequencing was performed with immunoSEQ multiplex PCR; in TCRdb, only in-frame clones are kept and a portion is missing. The table shows 1 million to 1.3 million clones, with roughly 74% occurring only once. Source material: memory CD4+ T cells from PBMCs. The subset is: CD45RA-negative fraction. Receptors originate from a man between 18 and 35 years old in good health. Some clones in this sample may be carry-over from other donors' samples.

The CDR3 DNA is TGTGCCAGCAGCTTGTTGGGCACGAGCTCCTACGAGCAGTACTTC. Amino acid sequence: CASSLLGTSSYEQYF. The V gene is TRBV5-6, the J gene TRBJ2-7; D not resolved. There are 15 residues in the CDR3. V lost 1 base, J lost 0 bases, and 11 bases lay in between. Germline CDR1 SGHDT, CDR2 YYEEEE.

The chain joins TRBV9 to TRBJ2-2, with a possible D match to TRBD2 (6 bases). Trimming stripped 0 bases from V and 4 bases from J, with 13 bases between. The germline V gene has CDR1 SGDLS and CDR2 YYNGEE. CDR3 length: 16 residues. The CDR3 region is CASSVVGAGPTGELFF. The CDR3 bases are TGTGCCAGCAGCGTAGTAGGGGCGGGACCCACCGGGGAGCTGTTTTTT.

The chain uses TRBV6-1 and TRBJ1-4; 10 nucleotides line up with TRBD1. Losses at the gene ends were 4 bases for V and 4 bases for J; bases not matched to a gene: 9. This CDR3 is built from 17 residues. The germline V gene has CDR1 MNHNS and CDR2 SASEGT. The CDR3 protein is CASSAVLRDRGNEKLFF. The DNA for the CDR3 is TGTGCCAGCAGTGCCGTTCTCCGGGACAGGGGTAATGAAAAACTGTTTTTT.

In this sample, this clone turned up a few times. The chain joins TRBV28 to TRBJ2-1; D is possibly TRBD2 (5 bases). Trimming cost V 6 bases and J 7 bases, with 13 bases left between them. Germline CDR1 MDHEN, CDR2 SYDVKM. This CDR3 contains 13 residues. The CDR3: CASSPTWRNEQFF. The CDR3 DNA follows: TGTGCCAGCAGCCCAACCTGGAGGAATGAGCAGTTCTTC.

The chain combines TRBV2 with TRBJ1-5; D call uncertain. This CDR3 has 15 amino acids. Germline lookup yields CDR1 SNHLY and CDR2 FYNNEI. Trimming removed 6 bases at V and 0 bases at J, with 12 bases between. The CDR3 bases are TGTGCCAGCAGGGCTTCCGGAAATAGCAATCAGCCCCAGCATTTT. Protein: CASRASGNSNQPQHF.

The chain recombines TRBV2 with TRBJ1-5; unclear D gene. V was trimmed by 4 bases and J by 2 bases, leaving 9 bases between them. CDR3 size: 14 residues. Germline V lookup: CDR1 SNHLY, CDR2 FYNNEI. This CDR3 is CASSVEFGNQPQHF. The CDR3 DNA reads TGTGCCAGCAGTGTGGAGTTCGGCAATCAGCCCCAGCATTTT.

The chain carries TRBV18 and TRBJ1-5; maybe TRBD1 (6 bases). The CDR3 is 16 amino acids. Trimming stripped 2 bases from V and 3 bases from J, with 14 bases between. Germline assignment: CDR1 KGHSH and CDR2 LQKENI. DNA of the CDR3: TGTGCCAGCTCACCAATGGGGACAACCGCCAATCAGCCCCAGCATTTT. Protein sequence: CASSPMGTTANQPQHF.

This chain connects TRBV19 to TRBJ2-7; D tentatively fits TRBD1 or TRBD2 (6 bases each). V was clipped by 5 bases and J by 5 bases, with 13 bases between them. In germline, CDR1 is LNHDA, CDR2 SQIVND (reference sequence). The CDR3 consists of 13 residues. The DNA for the CDR3 is TGTGCCAGTAGTTCGGGGGCGCGGGACGAGCAGTACTTC. This translates into CASSSGARDEQYF.

The genes are TRBV28 and TRBJ2-5; D remains unclear. CDR1 is MDHEN, CDR2 SYDVKM, per germline. CDR3 length: 14 residues. Trimming took off 5 bases at V and 6 bases at J, with 16 bases between the two ends. Here the CDR3 DNA reads TGTGCCAGCAGTCCCCTTAGTTGGTCGCAGACCCAGTACTTC. Encoded protein: CASSPLSWSQTQYF.

Regarding this clone: Additional DNA sequences in this sample encode the identical CDR3. In DNA form, the CDR3 reads TGTGCCAGCACCGGAGGCTTTGAAGCTTTCTTT. This gives the protein CASTGGFEAFF. The chain has TRBV28 and TRBJ1-1; D unclear. Germline lookup yields CDR1 MDHEN and CDR2 SYDVKM. V was shortened by 7 bases and J by 7 bases, with 10 bases between the two germline ends. The CDR3 sequence is 11 residues long.

The chain recombines TRBV9 with TRBJ1-5; maybe TRBD1 (6 bases). The germline V gene has CDR1 SGDLS and CDR2 YYNGEE. Deletions cut 4 bases from V and 8 bases from J, with 19 bases between. This CDR3 region has 15 residues. The CDR3 DNA sequence: TGTGCCAGCAGCCTCGGGGGAGGGGGTCGTGAGCCCCAGCATTTT. The encoded protein is CASSLGGGGREPQHF.

Concerning this clone itself: A read error is possible here, since a much larger clone lies one base away. V usage is TRBV2 and J usage is TRBJ1-2; no reliable D call. Germline CDR1 is SNHLY and CDR2 is FYNNEI. Deletions cut 7 bases from V and 6 bases from J, with 18 bases between. This CDR3 spans 14 amino acids. The CDR3 region has the DNA TGTGCCAGCAATGGGTGGCTGACAACGGATGGCTACACCTTC. The encoded protein is CASNGWLTTDGYTF.

This chain links TRBV5-6 with TRBJ2-1; maybe TRBD2 (5 bases). Looked up from germline, CDR1 is SGHDT and CDR2 is YYEEEE. The CDR3 totals 14 residues. Trimming shortened V by 1 base and J by 3 bases, and 8 bases separated the two germline ends. The CDR3 loop reads CASSLRRVYNEQFF. As DNA, the CDR3 is TGTGCCAGCAGCTTGCGGCGGGTCTACAATGAGCAGTTCTTC.

This sequence joins TRBV18 and TRBJ1-1; D unresolved. The ends were cut back, 3 bases at V and 0 bases at J, with 14 bases in the middle. The CDR3 contains 16 residues. The germline CDR1 and CDR2 sequences are KGHSH and LQKENI. The DNA for the CDR3 is TGTGCCAGCTCACCTACCACAGCTCGTATGAACACTGAAGCTTTCTTT. Residues: CASSPTTARMNTEAFF.

This chain links TRBV28 with TRBJ1-3; 7 bases match TRBD1. After removal of 5 bases from V and 7 bases from J, the junction contained 5 bases not matched to a gene. The CDR3 sequence is 13 residues long. From germline, CDR1 is MDHEN and CDR2 SYDVKM. CDR3 sequence reads: CASSRDRQNTIYF. DNA of the CDR3: TGTGCCAGCAGTCGGGACAGACAGAACACCATATATTTT.

The CDR3 DNA reads as TGTGCCACCCGGTTCGATGAGGGTGCTTCACCCCTCCACTTT. Translated, it gives CATRFDEGASPLHF. The V call is TRBV2, the J call TRBJ1-6; D not certain. Germline V lookup: CDR1 SNHLY, CDR2 FYNNEI. The CDR3 runs to 14 residues. The V end was cut by 10 bases, the J end by 9 bases, with 19 bases between.

This chain uses TRBV6-6 with TRBJ2-7, with D perhaps given as TRBD1 or TRBD2 (5 bases each). This CDR3 has 13 amino acids. Germline V gives CDR1 MNHNY, CDR2 SVGAGI (reference sequence). Trimming removed 6 bases at V and 9 bases at J, with 18 bases between. CDR3 amino acids: CASSRPGPVRQYF. DNA for the CDR3: TGTGCCAGCAGCAGACCGGGACCAGTCAGGCAGTACTTC.

This clone was recorded a few times. V usage is TRBV2 and J usage is TRBJ1-2; 8 bases are a match to TRBD1. V gave up 6 bases and J gave up 4 bases; unmatched junction bases: 7. The CDR3 runs 14 residues. CDR1 SNHLY and CDR2 FYNNEI come from the germline V gene. CDR3 nucleotide sequence: TGTGCCAGCAGCCAAAGGGACAGGACCTATGGCTACACCTTC. Residues: CASSQRDRTYGYTF.

The CDR3 sequence: CASSKVDGQEGDEQYF. The CDR3 bases are TGTGCCAGCAGCAAAGTGGACGGCCAGGAGGGCGACGAGCAGTACTTC. The chain links TRBV21-1 to TRBJ2-7; the table's D gene call, TRBD2, was not cross checked with the DNA. TRBV21-1 counts as a pseudogene. This CDR3 has 16 amino acids.

This sequence joins TRBV5-8 and TRBJ1-2; D unclear. Trimming left V 1 base short and J 8 bases short, with 15 bases between. CDR3 length: 14 amino acids. CDR1 is SGHTS and CDR2 is YDEGEE in the germline V gene. The CDR3 DNA reads as TGTGCCAGCAGCTTGCAGACACTAATGGAGGGCTACACCTTC. It translates to CASSLQTLMEGYTF.

With respect to this clone: The sample contains more than one DNA sequence encoding this CDR3. The chain couples TRBV5-1 to TRBJ1-1; D not resolved. The CDR3 is 15 amino acids. Looked up from germline, CDR1 is SGHRS and CDR2 is YFSETQ. Trimming pared 5 bases from V and 4 bases from J, leaving 18 bases between. CDR3 region: CASSLSVTRGTEAFF. The CDR3 bases are TGCGCCAGCAGTTTGTCGGTCACCCGGGGCACTGAAGCTTTCTTT.

This chain uses TRBV6-5 with TRBJ1-1, with a possible D match to TRBD1 (5 bases). The V and J ends lost 8 bases and 10 bases respectively, with 23 bases between them. This CDR3 is 14 amino acids long. Germline values: CDR1 MNHEY, CDR2 SVGAGI. In DNA form, the CDR3 reads TGTGCCAGCTCTGTGGGGGAGAGAGGGTGGCGAGCTTTCTTT. As protein: CASSVGERGWRAFF.

This chain joins TRBV7-9 and TRBJ1-2; D is possibly TRBD1 (5 bases). Trimming pared 1 base from V and 7 bases from J, leaving 10 bases between. Germline V gene data show CDR1 as SEHNR and CDR2 as FQNEAQ (reference sequence). The CDR3 covers 13 residues. The CDR3 spells CASSLVREGGYTF. The DNA of the CDR3 is TGTGCCAGCAGCTTAGTCAGGGAGGGTGGCTACACCTTC.

The rearrangement uses TRBV2 and TRBJ1-2, with 7 nucleotides matching TRBD1. This CDR3 is 13 amino acids long. Germline V gene sequence: CDR1 SNHLY, CDR2 FYNNEI. J was trimmed by 9 bases and V by 1 base; bases with no gene match: 5. The CDR3 is CASSEGTGGSYTF. DNA for the CDR3: TGTGCCAGCAGTGAAGGGACAGGAGGAAGCTACACCTTC. Complete variable domain (other parts from reference TRBV2 and TRBJ1-2): EPEVTQTPSHQVTQMGQEVILRCVPISNHLYFYWYRQILGQKVEFLVSFYNNEISEKSEIFDDQFSVERPDGSNFTLKIRSTKLEDSAMYFCASSEGTGGSYTFGSGTRLTVV.

The gene calls are TRBV11-3 and TRBJ1-1, with D uncertain. Trimming removed 6 bases from V and 7 bases from J, with 15 bases in between. The CDR3 loop spans 13 amino acids. From germline, CDR1 is SGHNT and CDR2 YENEEA. In nucleotides, the CDR3 is TGTGCCAGCAGAGATATAGGACGGGTTGAAGCTTTCTTT. It codes for CASRDIGRVEAFF.

The chain carries TRBV5-1 and TRBJ2-7; D may match TRBD1 or TRBD2 (5 bases each). Trimming pared 4 bases from V and 0 bases from J, leaving 14 bases between. Germline assignment: CDR1 SGHRS and CDR2 YFSETQ. The CDR3 covers 15 residues. CDR3 DNA sequence: TGCGCCAGCAGCCCACGGGACGCCAGCTCCTACGAGCAGTACTTC. It translates to CASSPRDASSYEQYF.